This T cell receptor (beta chain) stems from a study of blood T cells in healthy people across ages (dated by TCRdb to between 2015 and 2016). For the wider study: In model experiments, roughly one uniquely barcoded TCR beta cDNA molecule per two T cells was captured by template switching. Age-related changes in TCR beta repertoire diversity were measured in the study by deep sequencing normalized with unique cDNA molecular identifiers. The donors were divided into four age groups: young (average around 16 years), middle-aged (about 39), aged (about 62) and long-lived (more than 75). To avoid experimental bias, donors of different ages were distributed randomly across sequencing lanes. For two donors (one aged 18 to 29 and one aged 80 or older), the study analyzed two additional independent replicas of 1 million unique cDNA reads from the same blood draw.

The donors were 40 or so Caucasian individuals from Russia, aged roughly 6 to 100 years, who were systemically healthy. Ten milliliters of peripheral blood were drawn from each donor into EDTA-treated Vacutainer tubes. PBMCs were isolated by Ficoll-Paque density-gradient centrifugation, with at least 6 million obtained per sample. Total RNA, at least 5 micrograms per sample, was extracted from PBMCs with Trizol reagent. Naive CD45RAhigh/CD27high T cell percentages were measured by flow cytometry on a PBMC aliquot from every donor. Regarding this clonotype: The target of this receptor is not known. No much larger clone is present one base from it, and per-base qualities are unavailable.

Germline trimming: 4 bases from V, 5 bases from J; junction bases outside gene matches: 6. The CDR3 runs 15 amino acids, cysteine and phenylalanine included. The read is trimmed to its CDR3 DNA, 45 bases read in frame from base 1. The germline V gene supplies CDR1 WSHSY and CDR2 SAAADI. The library came from 5' RACE. The sequencer was an Illumina HiSeq 2500. A second PCR of about 6 to 12 cycles was run with a J-beta primer mix and a sample-barcoded 5' primer. A template-switch 5' adaptor carrying 12 random nucleotides introduced a unique molecular identifier onto each TCR beta cDNA molecule. Each sample yielded at least 2.5 million CDR3-containing paired-end reads. First-strand cDNA synthesis was performed from all RNA using the Mint cDNA synthesis kit, with priming by a TRBC-specific oligonucleotide. Following uracil-DNA glycosylase treatment, all cDNA underwent a first 18-cycle PCR with the universal primers M1SS and BC2_uni_R. In the source study's methods: Each sample was normalized by randomly selecting 1 million high-quality reads, each carrying a distinct molecular identifier. Instead of being binned into consensus sequences, reads with shared molecular identifiers were discarded. MiTCR, set to a Q25 quality threshold and the strictest error-elimination algorithm, was used for CDR3 identification, clonotype clustering and error correction. A nonparametric unseen species model using Euler transformation provided a lower-bound estimate of total TCR beta diversity. TCRdb's own reprocessing of the public reads used fastp at Q25 and MiXCR and kept productive beta chains. Records with the same CDR3 protein are collapsed into one entry carrying the most frequent genes and DNA. TCRdb's processing, not the authors' own work, is the source of the V and J calls. The sample includes fewer than 950,000 distinct CDR3 sequences, with 53% observed a single time. Together, the top ten hold under 50% of the sample.

Paper-wide results and their limitations: Bulk unsorted PBMC profiling prevented conclusive comparison of naive and antigen-experienced compartments. The CMV infection status of donors was not known, potentially confounding age-related changes in expanded clonotypes. Compared with the aged group, more naive CD4+ T cells, fewer expanded clones and increased TCR diversity were shown by the long-lived group, suggesting age selection. Total diversity estimates from one million sequenced T cells were considered lower bounds and underestimates. There was a strong correlation between observed TCR beta diversity and the percentage of naive T cells measured by flow cytometry. Observed TCR beta diversity per million T cells fell roughly linearly with age, and a significant reduction was already apparent by age around 44.

The V gene is TRBV10-2 and the J gene is TRBJ2-1, and TRBD2 aligns with 9 junction nucleotides. The origin of this receptor is a man older than 75 in good health. The specimen was blood. The CDR3 region: CASSASGTVNNEQFF. DNA sequence: TGCGCCAGCAGTGCTAGCGGGACAGTAAACAATGAGCAGTTCTTC.